This T cell receptor (beta chain) derives from a study of blood T cells in healthy people across ages (dated by TCRdb to about 2015). In terms of the full investigation: In model experiments, roughly one uniquely barcoded TCR beta cDNA molecule per two T cells was captured by template switching. The study measured age-related changes in TCR beta repertoire diversity using deep sequencing normalized with unique cDNA molecular identifiers. The donors were split into four age groups: young (average around 17 years), middle-aged (39), aged (62) and long-lived (about 82). To avoid experimental bias, donors of different ages were distributed randomly across sequencing lanes. The study analyzed two additional independent replicas of 1 million unique cDNA reads from the same blood draw for two donors, one aged 18 to 30 and one aged 80 or older. Points the paper makes about the study in general: There was a strong correlation between observed TCR beta diversity and the percentage of naive T cells measured by flow cytometry. Compared with the aged group, more naive CD4+ T cells, fewer expanded clones and increased TCR diversity were shown by the long-lived group, suggesting age selection. Estimates of total diversity based on one million sequenced T cells were considered lower bounds and underestimates. Because donor CMV infection status was unknown, age-related changes in expanded clonotypes were potentially confounded. Bulk unsorted PBMC profiling prevented conclusive comparison of naive and antigen-experienced compartments. Observed TCR beta diversity per million T cells fell roughly linearly with age, and a significant reduction was already apparent by age roughly 40.

The donors were a few dozen Caucasian individuals from Russia, aged roughly 6 to 90 years, who were systemically healthy. Around 10 milliliters of peripheral blood were collected from each donor into EDTA-treated Vacutainer tubes. PBMCs were isolated by Ficoll-Paque density-gradient centrifugation, with at least 6.5 million obtained per sample. Trizol reagent was used to extract total RNA from PBMCs, with at least 5 micrograms per sample. For every donor, an aliquot of PBMCs went through flow cytometry to measure the percentages of naive CD45RAhigh/CD27high T cells. On this clonotype itself: It lacks a known antigen. No per-base quality is available; no much larger clone lies one base away.

Library preparation used 5' RACE. Sequencing took place on an Illumina HiSeq 2500. A second PCR of roughly 7 to 11 cycles was performed with a sample-barcoded 5' primer and a J-beta primer mix. A unique molecular identifier was introduced onto each TCR beta cDNA molecule by a template-switch 5' adaptor carrying 12 random nucleotides. Each sample yielded at least 2.5 million CDR3-containing paired-end reads. The Mint cDNA synthesis kit, primed by a TRBC-specific oligonucleotide, was used to synthesize first-strand cDNA from all RNA. All cDNA was treated with uracil-DNA glycosylase and then went through a first 18-cycle PCR with the universal primers M1SS and BC2_uni_R. In the authors' own workflow: Each sample was normalized by randomly selecting 1 million high-quality reads, each carrying a distinct molecular identifier. Reads sharing molecular identifiers were discarded rather than binned into consensus sequences. CDR3 identification, clonotype clustering and error correction used MiTCR with a Q25 quality threshold and the strictest error-elimination algorithm. Lower-bound total TCR beta diversity was estimated with a nonparametric unseen species model using Euler transformation. Starting from the raw public reads, TCRdb applied fastp trimming at Q25, assembled clones with MiXCR and retained in-frame beta chains. Every distinct CDR3 protein forms one entry, paired with its most common genes and DNA. The V and J calls shown here were made by TCRdb, not taken from the authors' results. This sample gives hundreds of thousands of distinct CDR3 sequences in total; roughly three fifths of them show up just once. The ten largest clones capture roughly 24% of the sample.

This sequence originates from a middle-aged man in good health. The sample taken for sequencing was blood.

The CDR3 loop reads CASSFLPGTDTQYF. The DNA sequence is given as TGTGCCAGCAGTTTTTTGCCGGGCACAGATACGCAGTATTTT. Recombination linked TRBV12-3 or TRBV12-4 to TRBJ2-3; too little of a D gene remains to name it. Its CDR3 holds 14 amino acids, cysteine through phenylalanine. The entry retains the CDR3 DNA only, 42 bases that are in frame from base 1. V loses 3 bases of germline sequence and J loses 1 base, and the interval between the two ends is 8 bases.